The rows below give T cell receptor beta chains drawn from one sample of a study of technical replicates of blood from a handful of donors. Assay: immunoSEQ multiplex PCR; the TCRdb copy retains only in-frame clones and omits some. Among more than 65,000 clones listed, 96% were seen once. Input material: T cells isolated from PBMCs. The receptors were gathered from a human donor in good health. Both conserved end residues are part of each CDR3. D genes are given only for firm matches.

j_call v_call d_call cdr3_aa cdr3_nt
TRBJ2-2 TRBV29-1 TRBD2 CSVDSSGNTGELFF TGCAGCGTTGATTCTAGCGGGAACACCGGGGAGCTGTTTTTT
TRBJ1-1 TRBV4-1 . CASTTGLYTEAFF TGCGCCAGCACCACAGGGTTATACACTGAAGCTTTCTTT
TRBJ2-1 TRBV29-1 TRBD2 CSVEGGRSSYNEQFF TGCAGCGTTGAAGGCGGGAGAAGTTCCTACAATGAGCAGTTCTTC
TRBJ1-2 TRBV28 TRBD1 CASSPGTGTYYGYTF TGTGCCAGCAGTCCCGGGACAGGGACTTACTATGGCTACACCTTC
TRBJ1-2 TRBV5-1 . CASSFGTGRGEGTF TGCGCCAGCAGCTTCGGTACGGGGAGGGGAGAGGGCACCTTC
TRBJ1-1 TRBV28 . CASLGGGVTNTEAFF TGTGCCAGCTTGGGCGGAGGGGTTACTAACACTGAAGCTTTCTTT
TRBJ1-3 TRBV7-9 . CASSLGRVQAGNTIYF TGTGCCAGCAGCTTAGGCAGGGTGCAGGCTGGAAACACCATATATTTT
TRBJ1-3 TRBV4-3 . CASSQGPVSGNTIYF TGCGCCAGCAGCCAAGGCCCAGTCTCTGGAAACACCATATATTTT
TRBJ2-1 TRBV10-2 TRBD2 CASSTSGSRYEQFF TGCGCCAGCAGTACCAGCGGGAGTAGATATGAGCAGTTCTTC
TRBJ2-7 TRBV29-1 . CSVGTPVNNEQYF TGCAGCGTGGGGACACCTGTTAACAACGAGCAGTACTTC
TRBJ1-1 TRBV28 TRBD1 CASSIQGAPGTEAFF TGTGCCAGCAGTATACAGGGGGCGCCTGGGACTGAAGCTTTCTTT
TRBJ2-7 TRBV2 . CASSERTATYEQYF TGTGCCAGCAGTGAGAGGACAGCCACCTACGAGCAGTACTTC
TRBJ2-1 TRBV9 TRBD2 CASSVGGELAGGSSYNEQFF TGTGCCAGCAGCGTAGGGGGAGAACTAGCGGGAGGGAGCTCCTACAATGAGCAGTTCTTC
TRBJ2-3 TRBV7-9 TRBD2 CASSLTSGRATDTQYF TGTGCCAGCAGCTTGACTAGCGGGAGGGCCACAGATACGCAGTATTTT
TRBJ1-1 TRBV2 TRBD1 CASTEQGARVTEAFF TGTGCCAGCACTGAACAGGGGGCGCGGGTCACTGAAGCTTTCTTT
TRBJ1-5 TRBV19 . CASSPEPLFSNQPQHF TGTGCCAGTAGCCCTGAGCCCTTATTTAGCAATCAGCCCCAGCATTTT